Listed below are T cell receptor beta chains from one sample, sequenced in a study of T cells after yellow fever vaccination. Using its own MiXCR run on the 5' RACE reads, TCRdb lists one record per CDR3 protein. The sample holds hundreds of thousands of distinct CDR3 sequences, 15% to 20% seen once. The input for sequencing was PBMCs, taken 15 days after the yellow fever booster vaccination. These receptors all come from a man aged 25 to 40 who received the YFV17D yellow fever vaccine. Both conserved end residues are part of each CDR3. The D gene is left open where the match is weak. A clone size is listed for some rows: how often the clone was seen (once, few, many), or a class if it is expanded.

D	J	V	size	CDR3	DNA
TRBD1	TRBJ1-4	TRBV29-1	.	CSVGQGDEKLFF	TGCAGCGTTGGACAGGGGGATGAAAAACTGTTTTTT
.	TRBJ1-6	TRBV20-1	.	CSANPDRTYSPLHF	TGCAGTGCTAACCCCGACAGAACCTATTCACCCCTCCACTTT
TRBD1	TRBJ1-1	TRBV6-5	.	CASGRDRWAFF	TGTGCCAGCGGAAGGGACAGATGGGCTTTCTTT
.	TRBJ2-7	TRBV11-2	.	CASSRRDLSSYEQYF	TGTGCCAGCAGCCGCCGGGACCTCTCCTCCTACGAGCAGTACTTC
.	TRBJ1-1	TRBV12-3/TRBV12-4	few	CASSLGGEGFF	TGTGCCAGCAGTTTAGGGGGAGAAGGTTTCTTT
.	TRBJ2-3	TRBV15	.	CATSREEGPDTQYF	TGTGCCACCAGCAGAGAAGAGGGTCCAGATACGCAGTATTTT
.	TRBJ2-5	TRBV20-1	.	CSAITGAGETQYF	TGCAGTGCTATAACGGGGGCGGGGGAGACCCAGTACTTC
.	TRBJ1-1	TRBV6-1	few	CASSPGGVHTEAFF	TGTGCCAGCAGCCCTGGCGGGGTTCACACTGAAGCTTTCTTT
.	TRBJ2-5	TRBV5-6	few	CASSGGHSRTQYF	TGTGCCAGCAGCGGGGGACATTCACGGACCCAGTACTTC
.	TRBJ2-3	TRBV20-1	once	CSARDRDGTDTQYF	TGCAGTGCTAGAGATCGGGACGGAACAGATACGCAGTATTTT
.	TRBJ2-5	TRBV20-1	few	CSARDAVQTQYF	TGCAGTGCTAGAGATGCGGTACAGACCCAGTACTTC
.	TRBJ2-1	TRBV28	once	CASSLGGMGSNEQFF	TGTGCCAGCAGTTTGGGCGGGATGGGTTCGAATGAGCAGTTCTTC
.	TRBJ2-5	TRBV28	.	CASSRQRAKETQYF	TGTGCCAGCAGTCGGCAGAGGGCGAAAGAGACCCAGTACTTC
.	TRBJ2-5	TRBV24-1	.	CATSVPPGQGQETQYF	TGTGCCACCAGTGTCCCCCCGGGACAAGGTCAAGAGACCCAGTACTTC
TRBD2	TRBJ2-1	TRBV20-1	.	CSAGREGPYNEQFF	TGCAGTGCGGGGAGGGAGGGCCCCTACAATGAGCAGTTCTTC
TRBD2	TRBJ2-1	TRBV7-2	.	CASARLALRNEQFF	TGTGCCAGCGCGCGACTAGCGCTCCGCAATGAGCAGTTCTTC
.	TRBJ2-5	TRBV20-1	.	CSARIPGTPETQYF	TGCAGTGCTAGAATCCCCGGGACACCGGAGACCCAGTACTTC
TRBD2	TRBJ2-7	TRBV14	once	CASSQELAGSYEQYF	TGTGCCAGCAGCCAAGAACTAGCGGGAAGCTACGAGCAGTACTTC
.	TRBJ2-2	TRBV6-5	few	CASSYGLETGELFF	TGTGCCAGCAGTTACGGGCTAGAGACCGGGGAGCTGTTTTTT
.	TRBJ2-1	TRBV19	few	CASSPRDGFYNEQFF	TGTGCCAGTAGTCCCCGGGACGGCTTTTACAATGAGCAGTTCTTC
.	TRBJ2-7	TRBV20-1	few	CSPRPPNAREQYF	TGCAGTCCCCGACCACCTAACGCGCGCGAGCAGTACTTC
TRBD2	TRBJ2-5	TRBV7-9	few	CASSDFGLAGETQYF	TGTGCCAGCAGCGATTTCGGACTAGCGGGAGAGACCCAGTACTTC
.	TRBJ2-4	TRBV20-1	.	CSARDWGGAGGKNIQYF	TGCAGTGCTAGAGACTGGGGCGGGGCCGGTGGCAAAAACATTCAGTACTTC
TRBD2	TRBJ2-3	TRBV30	few	CAWSTGVKREFGDTQYF	TGTGCCTGGAGTACCGGCGTCAAGCGGGAGTTCGGAGATACGCAGTATTTT
.	TRBJ2-2	TRBV6-1	few	CASSPSGSRATLELFF	TGTGCCAGCAGTCCCTCAGGGTCTCGGGCCACTCTGGAGCTGTTTTTT
.	TRBJ2-2	TRBV7-9	.	CASSLSAPRGNTGELFF	TGTGCCAGCAGCTTATCGGCCCCCCGGGGAAACACCGGGGAGCTGTTTTTT
.	TRBJ2-3	TRBV2	.	CASVRGPSTDTQYF	TGTGCCAGCGTTCGAGGCCCGAGCACAGATACGCAGTATTTT
.	TRBJ2-3	TRBV5-1	few	CASSGGLGRTDTQYF	TGCGCCAGCAGCGGGGGGTTAGGACGCACAGATACGCAGTATTTT
TRBD1	TRBJ2-7	TRBV6-1	.	CASLYWTGVGSYEQYF	TGTGCCAGCCTCTACTGGACAGGGGTGGGTTCCTACGAGCAGTACTTC
TRBD2	TRBJ2-1	TRBV7-8	.	CASSFPGTSGYNEQFF	TGTGCCAGCAGCTTTCCCGGGACTAGCGGATACAATGAGCAGTTCTTC
TRBD2	TRBJ2-7	TRBV20-1	few	CSARDPSASGLYEQYF	TGCAGTGCTAGAGATCCTTCAGCTAGCGGTTTGTACGAGCAGTACTTC
.	TRBJ2-5	TRBV7-7	.	CASSLAAGSGETQYF	TGTGCCAGCAGCTTAGCAGCGGGTTCGGGAGAGACCCAGTACTTC
.	TRBJ2-3	TRBV5-1	few	CASSLDRTPVKAQYF	TGCGCCAGCAGCTTGGATCGGACTCCAGTTAAGGCGCAGTATTTT